This entry is about one TCR beta chain. Its matching antigen is unknown. Germline CDR1 is KGHDR and CDR2 is SFDVKD. V trimming: 2 bases; J trimming: 3 bases; junction bases outside the gene matches: 3. The CDR3 extends over 16 amino acids. This entry is derived from a study of T cells in Graves' hyperthyroidism and ophthalmopathy. Across 18 months, stable Graves' hyperthyroidism was marked by no progression to ophthalmopathy. Uncontrolled infection, other autoimmune disease, pregnancy or lactation led to exclusion. Source material for PBMCs was 10 ml fresh peripheral blood. Amplified TCR beta CDR3 regions derived from RNA transcripts. Using the HTBI primer set, a first-round RT-PCR was run on the TCR CDR3. TCRdb re-called the multiplex PCR reads through MiXCR, storing one row per CDR3 protein. The sample shows more than 650,000 distinct CDR3 sequences, 13% to 15% of them seen only once. Study results and limitations: Clonotypes that were expanded in thyroid above 0.001 mostly appeared in blood too.

The gene calls are TRBV24-1 and TRBJ1-5, with TRBD1 matching over 10 bases. The sequence was collected from a woman younger than 35 with Graves' hyperthyroidism. Sequencing input: blood. This CDR3 is CATSDSGTGDNQPQHF. CDR3 DNA sequence: TGTGCCACCAGTGATTCGGGGACAGGGGACAATCAGCCCCAGCATTTT.